The next 13 T cell receptor beta chains were all read from a single sample in a study of T cells in Graves' hyperthyroidism and ophthalmopathy. TCR beta CDR3 regions were amplified from RNA transcripts. TCR CDR3 underwent first-round RT-PCR with the HTBI primer set. TCRdb re-derived calls from the multiplex PCR reads in MiXCR, one entry per CDR3 protein. Here the sample spans under 300,000 distinct CDR3 sequences, less than 15% being singletons. Sequencing was carried out using blood. These receptor sequences come from a woman aged 35 to 49 with Graves' hyperthyroidism that later progressed to Graves' ophthalmopathy.

This clonotype was counted a few times. The chain links TRBV19 to TRBJ2-7; 12 nucleotides agree with TRBD2. Trimming took 5 bases from V and 6 from J; bases not matched to a gene: 8. Germline CDR1 LNHDA, CDR2 SQIVND (reference sequence). The CDR3 covers 15 residues. CDR3 in amino acids: CASSSRTSGTFEQYF. The CDR3 DNA sequence: TGTGCCAGTAGTTCCCGGACTAGCGGGACCTTCGAGCAGTACTTC. Combining the CDR3 with reference TRBV19 and TRBJ2-7 gives the whole variable domain DGGITQSPKYLFRKEGQNVTLSCEQNLNHDAMYWYRQDPGQGLRLIYYSQIVNDFQKGDIAEGYSVSREKKESFPLTVTSAQKNPTAFYLCASSSRTSGTFEQYFGPGTRLTVT.

This clonotype was detected many times. The chain's CDR3 is CASSLGQGGRTGELFF. The CDR3 bases are TGTGCCAGCAGCTTAGGTCAGGGCGGTCGGACCGGGGAGCTGTTTTTT. The chain recombines TRBV7-2 with TRBJ2-2, with TRBD1 as a possible D gene (5 bases). CDR1 is SGHTA, CDR2 FQGNSA, per germline. There are 16 residues in the CDR3. The V end was cut by 1 base, the J end by 5 bases, with 14 bases between.

In its sample, this clonotype was seen many times. The rearrangement joins TRBV2 to TRBJ2-5, with D possibly being TRBD1 (6 bases). This CDR3 is 13 amino acids long. The V and J ends lost 6 bases and 5 bases respectively, with 13 bases between them. CDR1 SNHLY and CDR2 FYNNEI come from the germline V gene. As DNA, the CDR3 is TGTGCCAGCAGCAGGTACAGGGTCGAGACCCAGTACTTC. Translation: CASSRYRVETQYF. Full variable domain (remainder filled in from reference TRBV2 and TRBJ2-5): EPEVTQTPSHQVTQMGQEVILRCVPISNHLYFYWYRQILGQKVEFLVSFYNNEISEKSEIFDDQFSVERPDGSNFTLKIRSTKLEDSAMYFCASSRYRVETQYFGPGTRLLVL.

This clonotype was seen at least ten times. The V gene is TRBV24-1, the J gene TRBJ2-7; D uncertain. The CDR3 is 13 residues long. With 4 bases removed from V and 0 bases from J, the gap between germline ends came to 6 bases. The germline V gene encodes CDR1 KGHDR and CDR2 SFDVKD. The CDR3 sequence is CATSEAGSYEQYF. The CDR3 region has the DNA TGTGCCACCAGTGAGGCAGGCTCCTACGAGCAGTACTTC.

This clonotype was observed at least ten times. V is TRBV5-8 and J is TRBJ1-6; D is ambiguous. CDR3 length: 15 residues. With 4 bases removed from V and 8 bases from J, the gap between germline ends came to 16 bases. Germline CDR1 reads SGHTS; CDR2 reads YDEGEE. CDR3 in amino acids: CASSLRGGWDSPLHF. The DNA for the CDR3 is TGTGCCAGCAGCCTACGGGGTGGGTGGGATTCACCCCTCCACTTT.

V is TRBV20-1 and J is TRBJ2-2; a weak D match, TRBD1 (6 bases). Trimming took 2 bases from V and 1 from J, leaving 14 bases between them. The CDR3 covers 16 residues. The germline gives CDR1 DFQATT, CDR2 SNEGSKA (reference sequence). CDR3 amino acids: CSARSWKGVNTGELFF. The CDR3 DNA follows: TGCAGTGCTAGATCATGGAAGGGGGTGAACACCGGGGAGCTGTTTTTT.

This clonotype was recorded many times. The rearrangement uses TRBV3-1 and TRBJ2-5, with 11 bases identical to TRBD2. In germline, CDR1 is LGHDT, CDR2 YNNKEL (reference sequence). V was clipped by 3 bases and J by 2 bases; unmatched bases: 11. The CDR3 extends over 18 amino acids. CDR3 sequence (DNA): TGTGCCAGCAGCCACCCTGGGACTAGCGGCATGAATCAAGAGACCCAGTACTTC. Its protein is CASSHPGTSGMNQETQYF.

This clonotype was observed many times. The genes are TRBV11-2 and TRBJ2-3; D not certain. Trimming removed 1 base from V and 0 bases from J, with 5 bases in between. Germline CDR1 and CDR2: SGHAT and FQNNGV. This CDR3 has 14 residues. As DNA, the CDR3 is TGTGCCAGCAGCTTAGTGTGGAGCACAGATACGCAGTATTTT. Encoded protein: CASSLVWSTDTQYF.

This sequence joins TRBV4-1 and TRBJ2-7; TRBD1 might be the D (6 bases). The CDR3 consists of 15 residues. CDR1 and CDR2 from the germline V gene are MGHRA and YSYEKL. V lost 4 bases and J lost 2, with 15 bases in between. DNA for the CDR3: TGCGCCAGCAGCCTAGGGGGAGTCCCTACCTACGAGCAGTACTTC. It codes for CASSLGGVPTYEQYF.

This clonotype was seen repeatedly, ten times or more. In DNA, the CDR3 is TGTGCCAGCAGTTCCCGGCGGGAGAGTAACGCAGATACGCAGTATTTT. The encoded protein is CASSSRRESNADTQYF. The chain joins TRBV28 to TRBJ2-3; 7 positions match TRBD2. CDR1 and CDR2 from the germline V gene are MDHEN and SYDVKM. Germline trimming cut 4 bases from V and 4 bases from J; bases unmatched to any gene: 11. The CDR3 contains 16 residues. Combining the CDR3 with reference TRBV28 and TRBJ2-3 gives the whole variable domain DVKVTQSSRYLVKRTGEKVFLECVQDMDHENMFWYRQDPGLGLRLIYFSYDVKMKEKGDIPEGYSVSREKKERFSLILESASTNQTSMYLCASSSRRESNADTQYFGPGTRLTVL.

Note on this clonotype: A much larger clone is a single base away; this may be a read error. V gene TRBV7-9 combines with J gene TRBJ1-1, with D unclear. This CDR3 is 12 amino acids long. V shed 4 bases and J shed 4 bases, with 7 bases lying between them. CDR1 is SEHNR and CDR2 is FQNEAQ in the germline V gene (reference sequence). The CDR3 spells CASSYRSTEAFF. The CDR3 nucleotides read TGTGCCAGCAGCTATCGGAGCACTGAAGCTTTCTTT.

J is TRBJ2-7 and V is TRBV5-1; D is uncertain. Germline CDR1 is SGHRS and CDR2 is YFSETQ. Trimming took 0 bases from V and 0 from J, leaving 7 bases between them. CDR3 length equals 14 residues. For the CDR3, the DNA is TGCGCCAGCAGCTTGGGACCAGCCTCCTACGAGCAGTACTTC. Translation: CASSLGPASYEQYF.

This chain joins TRBV6-1 and TRBJ2-7, with D possibly being TRBD1 (5 bases). This CDR3 spans 15 amino acids. V was clipped by 2 bases and J by 2 bases, with 13 bases between them. The germline V gene encodes CDR1 MNHNS and CDR2 SASEGT. The CDR3 region is CASSEFETDTYEQYF. CDR3 DNA: TGTGCCAGCAGTGAATTCGAGACAGACACCTACGAGCAGTACTTC.